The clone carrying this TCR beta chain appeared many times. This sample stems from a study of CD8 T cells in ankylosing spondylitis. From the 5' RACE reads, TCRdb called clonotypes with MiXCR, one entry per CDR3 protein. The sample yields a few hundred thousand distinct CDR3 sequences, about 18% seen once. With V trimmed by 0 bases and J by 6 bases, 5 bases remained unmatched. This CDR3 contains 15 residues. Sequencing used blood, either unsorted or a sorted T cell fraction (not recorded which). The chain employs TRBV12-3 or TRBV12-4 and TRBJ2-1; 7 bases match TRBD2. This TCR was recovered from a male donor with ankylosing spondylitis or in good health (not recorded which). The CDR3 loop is CASSLAGGPINEQFF. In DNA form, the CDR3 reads TGTGCCAGCAGTTTAGCGGGAGGGCCTATCAATGAGCAGTTCTTC.